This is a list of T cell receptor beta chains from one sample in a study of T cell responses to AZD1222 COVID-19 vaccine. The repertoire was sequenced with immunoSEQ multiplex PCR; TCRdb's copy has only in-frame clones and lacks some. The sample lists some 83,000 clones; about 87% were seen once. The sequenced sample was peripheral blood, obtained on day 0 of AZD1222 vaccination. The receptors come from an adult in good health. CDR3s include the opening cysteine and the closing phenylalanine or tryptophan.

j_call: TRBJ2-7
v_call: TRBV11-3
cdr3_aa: CASSSDIPPYEQYF

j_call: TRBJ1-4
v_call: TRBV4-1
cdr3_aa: CASSQDLGDEKLFF

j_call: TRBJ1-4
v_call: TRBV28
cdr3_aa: CASRGGTGSAKLFF

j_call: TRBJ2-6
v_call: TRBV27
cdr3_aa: CASSFRDWGSGANVLTF

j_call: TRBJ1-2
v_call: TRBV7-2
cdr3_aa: CASSRGTGNGYTF

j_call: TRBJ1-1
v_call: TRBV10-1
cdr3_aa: CASSPDDLTANTEAFF

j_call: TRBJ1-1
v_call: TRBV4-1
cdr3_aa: CASSQDRTEAFF

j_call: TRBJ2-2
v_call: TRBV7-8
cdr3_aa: CASSPSGGPNTGELFF

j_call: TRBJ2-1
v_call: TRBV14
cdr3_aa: CASSLFRQSNEQFF

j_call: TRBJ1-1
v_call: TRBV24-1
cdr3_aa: CATSDHRVSPEAFF

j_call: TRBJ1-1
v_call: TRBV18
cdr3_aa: CASSPLGGGPAEAFF